This TCR beta chain was obtained from a study of shared clonotypes between healthy human individuals. Turning to the study itself: With ages of 18 to 49, the donors were two women and three men. Broader study findings: The authors sampled blood alone, and tissue repertoires likely differ. Sorted-subset sequencing was shown by rarefaction to be incomplete despite large depth.

On this clone: Its antigen is not known.

As handled by the study authors: Sequence data from immunoSEQ were junction-only and lacked quality scores; consequently, filtering differed. Some clones are missing from TCRdb's copy, which holds only in-frame ones; the method was immunoSEQ multiplex PCR. Clone size and the V and J calls come from that table; the DNA yielded D and trimming. The table has over 850,000 clones, approximately 78% seen once. This CDR3 region has 13 residues. Sequenced sample: memory CD4+ T cells from PBMCs. The subset here: CD45RA-negative fraction. The clonotype comes from a man aged 18 to 30 in good health. Some clones in this sample may be carry-over from other donors' samples. V and J are TRBV1 and TRBJ2-4; the D segment call TRBD2 is taken from the table without a DNA check. TRBV1 has pseudogene status. This chain's CDR3 is CTSSLGGKDIQYF. CDR3 coding DNA: TGCACCAGCAGCCTTGGGGGGAAGGACATTCAGTACTTC.